A selection of T cell receptor beta chains follows, all from one sample in a study of blood T cell repertoires in COVID-19. TCRdb's copy holds only in-frame clones and misses some; the assay was immunoSEQ multiplex PCR. The sample shows approximately 96,000 clones, nearly 95% of them seen only once. Sequenced material: peripheral blood. These receptors were taken from a human donor with active COVID-19. The donor label of this sample is uncertain. Both conserved end residues are part of each CDR3. The D gene is left open where the match is weak. Clone sizes are given selectively: once, few, many, or a class where the clone is expanded.

>TRBV6-1|.|.|TRBJ1-2
CASSENSFYGYTF
TGTGCCAGCAGTGAGAACAGCTTCTATGGCTACACCTTC
>TRBV6-2/TRBV6-3|TRBD1|once|TRBJ1-2
CASSSIDRAYGYTF
TGTGCCAGCAGTTCCATCGACAGGGCCTATGGCTACACCTTC
>TRBV18|.|.|TRBJ1-5
CASSPDRNQPQHF
TGTGCCAGCTCACCTGACAGAAATCAGCCCCAGCATTTT
>TRBV7-9|.|.|TRBJ2-5
CASSPHQETQYF
TGTGCCAGCAGCCCCCACCAGGAGACCCAGTACTTC
>TRBV7-2|.|.|TRBJ2-1
CASSRRTANTYRAYNEQFF
TGTGCCAGCAGCCGTAGGACAGCCAATACTTACCGCGCCTACAATGAGCAGTTCTTC
>TRBV7-9|.|.|TRBJ2-1
CASSLANGMGASYNEQFF
TGTGCCAGCAGCTTAGCAAACGGCATGGGAGCTTCCTACAATGAGCAGTTCTTC
>TRBV3-1/TRBV3-2|.|once|TRBJ2-3
CASRPLPGVEADTQYF
TGTGCCAGCAGGCCTCTGCCAGGGGTGGAGGCAGATACGCAGTATTTT
>TRBV27|TRBD1|.|TRBJ2-7
CASSLSWDSRSYEQYF
TGTGCCAGCAGTTTATCGTGGGACAGTAGGTCCTACGAGCAGTACTTC
>TRBV29-1|.|.|TRBJ2-5
CSVTGQLQETQYF
TGCAGCGTTACGGGACAACTGCAAGAGACCCAGTACTTC
>TRBV18|.|.|TRBJ2-3
CASSPSRGAADTQYF
TGTGCCAGCTCACCCTCTAGGGGCGCGGCAGATACGCAGTATTTT
>TRBV11-2|.|.|TRBJ2-7
CASSWGTGSPKYF
.
>TRBV4-1|.|.|TRBJ1-1
CASSHGQISSTEAFF
TGCGCCAGCAGCCATGGACAGATATCTTCGACTGAAGCTTTCTTT
>TRBV2|TRBD2|.|TRBJ2-5
CASRASGQETQYF
TGTGCCAGCCGTGCTAGCGGACAAGAGACCCAGTACTTC
>TRBV6-5|TRBD2|.|TRBJ2-2
CASSPGLAGTGELFF
TGTGCCAGCAGCCCGGGACTAGCGGGAACCGGGGAGCTGTTTTTT
>TRBV24-1|TRBD1|.|TRBJ2-2
CATSDRDRDAGELFF
TGTGCCACCAGTGACCGGGACAGGGATGCCGGGGAGCTGTTTTTT
>TRBV27|TRBD2|.|TRBJ2-7
CASSFHGLAGTSYEQYF
TGTGCCAGCAGTTTCCACGGACTAGCGGGGACCTCCTACGAGCAGTACTTC
>TRBV5-7|.|.|TRBJ1-5
CASSPQGDSNQPQHF
TGTGCCAGCAGCCCGCAAGGGGATAGCAATCAGCCCCAGCATTTT
>TRBV6-5|.|.|TRBJ2-7
CASSYSSQGSYEQYF
TGTGCCAGCAGTTACTCGTCGCAGGGATCCTACGAGCAGTACTTC
>TRBV19|TRBD1|few|TRBJ1-1
CASSLQGRNTEAFF
TGTGCCAGTAGTTTACAGGGGAGGAACACTGAAGCTTTCTTT
>TRBV18|.|.|TRBJ1-2
CASSPKRDFDGYTF
TGTGCCAGCTCACCGAAGAGGGATTTCGATGGCTACACCTTC
>TRBV11-2|.|.|TRBJ2-1
CASSLFLQNNEQFF
TGTGCCAGCAGCTTATTTCTCCAGAACAATGAGCAGTTCTTC
>TRBV11-3|TRBD1|.|TRBJ2-6
CASSSQGAPGANVLTF
TGTGCCAGCAGCTCTCAGGGGGCGCCTGGGGCCAACGTCCTGACTTTC
>TRBV29-1|.|.|TRBJ2-5
CSVPREPQRETQYF
TGCAGCGTCCCCCGGGAGCCCCAGAGGGAGACCCAGTACTTC
>TRBV7-2|TRBD1|.|TRBJ2-5
CASSYYRGLRETQYF
TGTGCCAGCAGTTACTACAGGGGGCTGAGGGAGACCCAGTACTTC
>TRBV10-1|.|once|TRBJ2-1
CASSGRLGYNEQFF
TGCGCCAGCAGCGGAAGACTAGGCTACAATGAGCAGTTCTTC
>TRBV21-1|.|.|TRBJ2-2
CASRFGEPNTGELFF
TGTGCCAGCAGGTTCGGGGAACCGAACACCGGGGAGCTGTTTTTT
>TRBV7-8|TRBD2|.|TRBJ2-1
CASSPNGGRAYNEQFF
TGTGCCAGCAGCCCCAACGGCGGGAGGGCCTACAATGAGCAGTTCTTC
>TRBV5-4|TRBD2|.|TRBJ2-1
CASSLAAGANEQFF
TGTGCCAGCAGCTTGGCGGCGGGAGCGAATGAGCAGTTCTTC
>TRBV27|.|once|TRBJ1-1
CASSFFLGGEAFF
TGTGCCAGCAGTTTTTTTCTCGGGGGGGAAGCTTTCTTT
>TRBV5-1|.|.|TRBJ1-4
CASSLDRINEKLFF
TGCGCCAGCAGCTTGGACAGAATTAATGAAAAACTGTTTTTT
>TRBV19|TRBD1|.|TRBJ2-2
CASSRGQDTGELFF
TGTGCCAGTAGTAGGGGACAGGACACCGGGGAGCTGTTTTTT
>TRBV5-1|.|.|TRBJ1-3
CASSRDINGVGRNTIYF
TGCGCCAGCAGCCGGGACATTAACGGCGTTGGTAGAAACACCATATATTTT
>TRBV6-1|.|few|TRBJ2-7
CASSEFRQYF
TGTGCCAGCAGTGAGTTCCGGCAGTACTTC
>TRBV18|.|once|TRBJ2-7
CASSPGSPYEQYF
TGTGCCAGCTCACCCGGGTCACCTTACGAGCAGTACTTC
>TRBV6-1|.|.|TRBJ2-4
CASSESLAKNIQYF
TGTGCCAGCAGTGAATCACTAGCCAAAAACATTCAGTACTTC
>TRBV2|TRBD1|.|TRBJ1-5
CASTERDRVSNQPQHF
TGTGCCAGCACCGAGCGGGACAGGGTGAGCAATCAGCCCCAGCATTTT
>TRBV6-5|TRBD2|.|TRBJ2-2
CASSYGLAVFTGELFF
TGTGCCAGCAGTTACGGACTAGCGGTCTTCACCGGGGAGCTGTTTTTT
>TRBV6-5|.|.|TRBJ2-2
CASTTGHPTGELFF
TGTGCCAGCACAACAGGGCACCCCACCGGGGAGCTGTTTTTT
>TRBV6-1|.|.|TRBJ2-5
CASSESQYQETQYF
TGTGCCAGCAGTGAATCCCAGTACCAAGAGACCCAGTACTTC
>TRBV18|.|.|TRBJ2-7
CASSPSSYEQYF
TGTGCCAGCTCCCCGAGCTCCTACGAGCAGTACTTC
>TRBV7-6|.|.|TRBJ2-7
CASSLARGSAGTIYEQYF
TGTGCCAGCAGCTTAGCCCGGGGGAGTGCAGGCACAATCTACGAGCAGTACTTC